This T cell receptor beta chain was captured by sequencing in a study of identical twins. Turning to this clonotype: No antigen is known for it.

V was cut by 4 bases and J by 0 bases, with 8 bases left in between. Germline assignment: CDR1 SGHDT and CDR2 YYEEEE. CDR3 length: 13 amino acids. One entry per CDR3 protein results from TCRdb running MiXCR on the 5' RACE reads. The profile covers around 250,000 distinct CDR3 sequences, with approximately 12% appearing a single time and 3.5% to 5% taken by the ten largest. Findings of the study overall: Zero-insertion analyses could be partly confounded by invariant MAIT and iNKT cells. Less excess twin sharing appeared in beta out-of-frame sequences. Out-of-frame TCR alpha sharing observed in monozygotic twins exceeded model estimates.

The data also belong to a second study, concerning yellow fever vaccine responses in identical twins.

This chain links TRBV5-6 with TRBJ2-7, with unresolved D. Specimen: memory (CD45RO+) T cells sorted from blood. The receptor was isolated from a woman aged 18-29 years in good health. The CDR3 DNA reads as TGTGCCAGCAGCCCCTGGTCCTCCTACGAGCAGTACTTC. Translating gives CASSPWSSYEQYF.